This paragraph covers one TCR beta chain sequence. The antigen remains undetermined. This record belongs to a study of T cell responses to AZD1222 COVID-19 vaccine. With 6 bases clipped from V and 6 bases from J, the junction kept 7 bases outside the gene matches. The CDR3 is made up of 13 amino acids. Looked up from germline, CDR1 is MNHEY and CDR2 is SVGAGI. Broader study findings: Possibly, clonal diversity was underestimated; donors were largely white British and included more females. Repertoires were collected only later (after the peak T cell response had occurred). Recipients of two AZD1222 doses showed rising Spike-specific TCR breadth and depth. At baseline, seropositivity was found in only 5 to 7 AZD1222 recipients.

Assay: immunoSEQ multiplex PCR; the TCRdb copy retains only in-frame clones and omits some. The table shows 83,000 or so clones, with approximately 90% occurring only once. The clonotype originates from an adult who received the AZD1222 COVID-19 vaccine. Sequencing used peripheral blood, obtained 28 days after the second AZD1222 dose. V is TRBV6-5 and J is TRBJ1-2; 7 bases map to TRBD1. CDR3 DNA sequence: TGTGCCAGCAGCCAGAACAGGGGACATGGCTACACCTTC. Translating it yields CASSQNRGHGYTF.